A single sample gave rise to the 19 T cell receptor beta chains below, sequenced in a study of read filtering for tumor transcriptome and immune sequencing. From around 440 ng of RNA, a library with molecular barcoded alpha/delta and beta/gamma adaptors was made. TCRdb used MiXCR to reprocess the reads, holding one entry per CDR3 protein. This table holds about 130,000 distinct CDR3 sequences, over 10% found once. The sample comprised a population of CD138-negative cells sorted from bone marrow. Every receptor here comes from a donor aged 40 or older with multiple myeloma.

Points on this clonotype: A much larger clone lies one base from this, so it may be a read error. The V and J genes are TRBV12-3 or TRBV12-4 and TRBJ2-2; the D gene is possibly TRBD2 (5 bases). Trimming removed 6 bases from V and 8 bases from J, with 16 bases in between. CDR3 length: 14 amino acids. CDR3 sequence (DNA): TGTGCCAGCAGCAGTATCAGGACTGCGGGGGAGCTGTTTTTT. It specifies CASSSIRTAGELFF.

In this sample, this clonotype turned up many times. J is TRBJ2-1 and V is TRBV29-1; TRBD1 might be the D (5 bases). With 4 bases removed from V and 13 bases from J, the gap between germline ends came to 20 bases. Germline CDR1 is SQVTM and CDR2 is ANQGSEA. CDR3 size: 13 residues. CDR3 protein: CSVVQGSTGAQFF. The CDR3 DNA reads TGCAGCGTTGTGCAGGGATCGACTGGGGCCCAGTTCTTC.

This clonotype occurred many times. J is TRBJ1-1 and V is TRBV20-1; no firm D call. The germline gives CDR1 DFQATT, CDR2 SNEGSKA (reference sequence). This CDR3 is 12 amino acids long. The CDR3 reads CRSGPQNTEAFF. The DNA for the CDR3 is TGCAGGAGCGGGCCCCAGAACACTGAAGCTTTCTTT.

This clonotype was found many times. In this CDR3 the conserved last residue, phenylalanine or tryptophan, is missing, so a read error is likely. The chain is built from TRBV5-1 and TRBJ1-2; D might be TRBD1 (5 bases). Germline CDR1 and CDR2: SGHRS and YFSETQ. This CDR3 is built from 16 residues. The V gene lost 4 bases and the J gene lost 8 bases, with 24 bases spanning the gap. The DNA of the CDR3 is TGCGCCAGCAGCATTGGAGGGGAAATACGACTTAACGGCTACACCTGC. This translates into CASSIGGEIRLNGYTC.

This clonotype showed up many times. The chain has TRBV4-2 and TRBJ2-3; D gene ambiguous. CDR3 size: 16 residues. Germline CDR1 reads LGHNA; CDR2 reads YNFKEQ. V shed 0 bases and J shed 0 bases, with 10 bases lying between them. CDR3 nucleotide sequence: TGTGCCAGCAGCCAAGATAGGGTTGATAGCACAGATACGCAGTATTTT. Translating gives CASSQDRVDSTDTQYF.

This clonotype was found many times. The J gene is TRBJ2-3, the V gene TRBV6-6; 9 bases agree with TRBD1. V lost 2 bases to trimming and J lost 3 bases; unmatched junction nucleotides: 9. Germline V CDR1 and CDR2: MNHNY, SVGAGI (reference sequence). CDR3 length: 17 residues. The chain's CDR3 is CASSYPDTGGPTDTQYF. DNA of the CDR3: TGTGCCAGCAGTTACCCAGATACAGGGGGCCCGACAGATACGCAGTATTTT.

This clonotype was found many times. V is TRBV29-1 and J is TRBJ2-3, with TRBD1 identical over 8 bases. The V segment lost 5 bases and the J segment 4 bases; nucleotides outside the gene matches: 8. CDR1 SQVTM and CDR2 ANQGSEA come from the germline V gene. The CDR3 consists of 14 residues. The CDR3 loop is CSVQGQGGPDTQYF. The CDR3 DNA sequence: TGCAGCGTTCAAGGACAGGGTGGCCCAGATACGCAGTATTTT.

V usage is TRBV29-1 and J usage is TRBJ2-2; possibly TRBD1 for D (5 bases). V shed 4 bases and J shed 5 bases, with 14 bases lying between them. This CDR3 region has 14 residues. Germline V gene sequence: CDR1 SQVTM, CDR2 ANQGSEA. The CDR3 protein is CSVASIRDTGELFF. The CDR3 nucleotides read TGCAGCGTTGCATCGATCAGGGATACCGGGGAGCTGTTTTTT.

This clonotype was found many times. The chain has TRBV7-2 and TRBJ2-1; no reliable D call. This CDR3 spans 12 amino acids. Germline V gene data show CDR1 as SGHTA and CDR2 as FQGNSA. V shed 2 bases and J shed 6 bases, with 5 bases lying between them. CDR3 in amino acids: CASSLTRNEQFF. CDR3 nucleotide sequence: TGTGCCAGCAGCTTAACCCGCAATGAGCAGTTCTTC.

This clonotype was seen many times. This chain connects TRBV7-2 to TRBJ2-3; TRBD2 matches 14 bases. The germline CDR1 and CDR2 sequences are SGHTA and FQGNSA. The CDR3 runs to 17 residues. Trimming removed 1 base from V and 1 base from J; junction bases left unmatched: 1. As DNA, the CDR3 is TGTGCCAGCAGCTTAGAGGGACTAGCGGGAGGCACAGATACGCAGTATTTT. This encodes CASSLEGLAGGTDTQYF.

About this clonotype: A much larger clone is a single base away; this may be a read error. This rearrangement joins TRBV29-1 to TRBJ1-1; D is ambiguous. Germline CDR1 and CDR2: SQVTM and ANQGSEA. The CDR3 is made up of 12 amino acids. The CDR3 here is CSVGRANTDAFF. In nucleotides, the CDR3 is TGCAGCGTGGGGAGGGCGAACACTGACGCTTTCTTT.

This clonotype was counted many times. The CDR3 sequence is CSAWTSGGETQYF. The CDR3 DNA reads TGCAGTGCTTGGACTAGCGGGGGAGAGACCCAGTACTTC. The rearrangement uses TRBV20-1 and TRBJ2-5; 13 bases fit TRBD2. Germline-derived CDR1 and CDR2 are DFQATT and SNEGSKA (reference sequence). V lost 5 bases to trimming and J lost 4 bases; unmatched junction nucleotides: 1. CDR3 length: 13 residues.

The CDR3 sequence is CASSLINIQYF. CDR3 coding DNA: TGTGCCAGCAGCTTAATCAATATTCAGTACTTC. The chain is built from TRBV7-9 and TRBJ2-4, with D hard to call. V dropped 2 bases and J dropped 10 bases, with 6 bases sitting between them. CDR3 length: 11 amino acids. In germline, CDR1 is SEHNR, CDR2 FQNEAQ (reference sequence).

This clonotype turned up a few times. This may be a read error: a much more frequent sequence differs by one nucleotide. The chain couples TRBV19 to TRBJ2-7; D not certain. The CDR3 has 13 residues. Per germline, CDR1 LNHDA and CDR2 SQIVND (reference sequence). The CDR3, as DNA: TGTGCCAGCCGCCCCCGAGAGGTCAACGAGAAGTACTTC. Encoded protein: CASRPREVNEKYF.

This clonotype appeared many times. The chain couples TRBV5-4 to TRBJ1-5; the D gene is possibly TRBD1 (6 bases). Trimming took 0 bases from V and 4 from J, leaving 8 bases between them. The germline V gene encodes CDR1 SGHNT and CDR2 YYREEE (reference sequence). The CDR3 covers 14 residues. The CDR3 loop reads CASSLDRDNQPQHF. CDR3 nucleotides: TGTGCCAGCAGCTTGGACAGGGATAATCAGCCCCAGCATTTT. Together with reference TRBV5-4 and TRBJ1-5, the CDR3 gives the full variable domain: ETGVTQSPTHLIKTRGQQVTLRCSSQSGHNTVSWYQQALGQGPQFIFQYYREEENGRGNFPPRFSGLQFPNYSSELNVNALELDDSALYLCASSLDRDNQPQHFGDGTRLSIL.

This clonotype was seen many times. The chain recombines TRBV19 with TRBJ2-7; 7 nucleotides align to TRBD2. The germline V gene encodes CDR1 LNHDA and CDR2 SQIVND (reference sequence). The CDR3 loop spans 13 amino acids. V lost 8 bases to trimming and J lost 4 bases; unmatched junction nucleotides: 8. The CDR3 bases are TGTGCCAGTCGGCCGGGAGGAGCATACGAGCAGTACTTC. The encoded protein is CASRPGGAYEQYF.

This clonotype was picked up many times. This chain links TRBV10-3 with TRBJ2-1; D is undetermined. V lost 5 bases, J lost 6 bases, and 11 bases lay in between. The CDR3 length is 13 residues. In germline, CDR1 is ENHRY, CDR2 SYGVKD. The CDR3 bases are TGTGCCATCAGTTCAAACCTGGGCAATGAGCAGTTCTTC. As protein: CAISSNLGNEQFF.

Points on this clonotype: Since a far larger clone is one base different, this is likely a read error. The chain is built from TRBV11-1 and TRBJ2-1; TRBD2 agrees at 9 bases. CDR1 is SGHAT, CDR2 FQDESV, per germline (reference sequence). The CDR3 is 16 residues long. V gave up 4 bases and J gave up 0 bases; unmatched junction bases: 4. The CDR3 sequence is CASSSLSGSSYNEQFF. Written as DNA, the CDR3 is TGTGCCAGCAGCTCACTTAGCGGGAGCTCCTACAATGAGCAGTTCTTC.

This clonotype was seen at least ten times. The V gene is TRBV5-1, the J gene TRBJ1-2, with 8 bases lining up with TRBD1. The CDR3 is made up of 18 amino acids. Germline trimming cut 0 bases from V and 6 bases from J; bases unmatched to any gene: 16. CDR1 is SGHRS and CDR2 is YFSETQ in the germline V gene. CDR3: CASSLDPGTGNLRDGYTF. In DNA, the CDR3 is TGCGCCAGCAGCTTGGATCCCGGGACAGGTAACCTACGCGATGGCTACACCTTC.